A selection of T cell receptor beta chains follows, all from one sample in a study of T-cell reconstitution after alpha-beta-depleted transplantation in children. TCRdb passed the PCR reads through MiXCR, listing each CDR3 protein once. Of about 400,000 distinct CDR3 sequences in the sample, around 21% are singletons; the top ten hold 3.5% to 4%. This sample comprised PBMCs from the stem cell graft donor, obtained from the stem cell graft. The receptors derive from a human donor who donated a stem cell graft to a child with acute myeloid leukemia. CDR3s include the opening cysteine and the closing phenylalanine or tryptophan. D genes are given only for firm matches. Expanded clones are given a class, and other clones once, few, many or no size at all.

D gene: .; V gene: TRBV12-3/TRBV12-4; J gene: TRBJ2-3; clone size: .; CDR3 protein: CASTFTPDTQYF; CDR3 DNA: TGTGCCAGCACTTTCACCCCAGATACGCAGTATTTT
D gene: .; V gene: TRBV20-1; J gene: TRBJ2-2; clone size: .; CDR3 protein: CSAGENSGELFF; CDR3 DNA: TGCAGTGCTGGGGAAAACAGCGGGGAGCTGTTTTTT
D gene: .; V gene: TRBV28; J gene: TRBJ2-7; clone size: few; CDR3 protein: CASREAGVYEQYF; CDR3 DNA: TGTGCCAGCAGGGAAGCGGGCGTCTACGAGCAGTACTTC
D gene: TRBD2; V gene: TRBV28; J gene: TRBJ2-5; clone size: .; CDR3 protein: CASTEREWEETQYF; CDR3 DNA: TGTGCCAGCACAGAGCGGGAGTGGGAAGAGACCCAGTACTTC
D gene: .; V gene: TRBV4-2; J gene: TRBJ2-1; clone size: many; CDR3 protein: CASSQGLYNEQFF; CDR3 DNA: TGTGCCAGCAGCCAAGGGCTTTACAATGAGCAGTTCTTC
D gene: .; V gene: TRBV20-1; J gene: TRBJ2-5; clone size: .; CDR3 protein: CSARDLRLAETQYF; CDR3 DNA: TGCAGTGCTAGAGATCTCAGGCTAGCCGAGACCCAGTACTTC
D gene: .; V gene: TRBV27; J gene: TRBJ1-6; clone size: .; CDR3 protein: CASSVGGGLNSPLHF; CDR3 DNA: TGTGCCAGCAGTGTAGGTGGGGGACTTAATTCACCCCTCCACTTT
D gene: .; V gene: TRBV18; J gene: TRBJ1-5; clone size: .; CDR3 protein: CASSPGTEFNQPQHF; CDR3 DNA: TGTGCCAGCTCACCCGGGACCGAATTCAATCAGCCCCAGCATTTT
D gene: .; V gene: TRBV12-3/TRBV12-4; J gene: TRBJ2-3; clone size: .; CDR3 protein: CATRGSGLGDTQYF; CDR3 DNA: TGTGCCACCCGCGGGTCCGGTTTAGGAGATACGCAGTATTTT
D gene: TRBD2; V gene: TRBV15; J gene: TRBJ2-7; clone size: many; CDR3 protein: CATSRDRLAGGFEQYF; CDR3 DNA: TGTGCCACCAGCAGAGACCGACTAGCGGGAGGTTTCGAGCAGTACTTC
D gene: .; V gene: TRBV25-1; J gene: TRBJ2-3; clone size: .; CDR3 protein: CASSAKTQGQGHADTQYF; CDR3 DNA: TGTGCCAGCAGTGCAAAGACGCAGGGGCAGGGTCATGCAGATACGCAGTATTTT
D gene: TRBD1; V gene: TRBV28; J gene: TRBJ1-1; clone size: few; CDR3 protein: CASSSLRTGQGARGAFF; CDR3 DNA: TGTGCCAGCAGTTCTCTACGAACGGGACAGGGGGCGCGTGGGGCTTTCTTT
D gene: .; V gene: TRBV20-1; J gene: TRBJ1-2; clone size: many; CDR3 protein: CSARDGTGAYYGYTF; CDR3 DNA: TGCAGTGCTAGAGACGGGACGGGGGCTTACTATGGCTACACCTTC
D gene: TRBD1; V gene: TRBV12-3/TRBV12-4; J gene: TRBJ1-1; clone size: few; CDR3 protein: CASSLWGRGDTEAFF; CDR3 DNA: TGTGCCAGCAGTTTATGGGGCAGGGGGGACACTGAAGCTTTCTTT
D gene: TRBD2; V gene: TRBV5-6; J gene: TRBJ2-1; clone size: .; CDR3 protein: CASSSGGLALNEQFF; CDR3 DNA: TGTGCCAGCAGCTCAGGGGGACTAGCGCTCAATGAGCAGTTCTTC
D gene: .; V gene: TRBV27; J gene: TRBJ2-3; clone size: few; CDR3 protein: CASSPGRADTQYF; CDR3 DNA: TGTGCCAGCAGCCCCGGACGCGCAGATACGCAGTATTTT
D gene: TRBD2; V gene: TRBV2; J gene: TRBJ2-1; clone size: few; CDR3 protein: CASRDDGRANNEQFF; CDR3 DNA: TGTGCCAGCAGGGACGACGGGAGGGCGAACAATGAGCAGTTCTTC
D gene: TRBD1; V gene: TRBV12-3/TRBV12-4; J gene: TRBJ2-6; clone size: few; CDR3 protein: CASSRYLGQSGANVLTF; CDR3 DNA: TGTGCCAGCAGCCGCTACCTGGGACAGTCTGGGGCCAACGTCCTGACTTTC
D gene: TRBD2; V gene: TRBV12-3/TRBV12-4; J gene: TRBJ2-7; clone size: many; CDR3 protein: CASSAGVGEQYF; CDR3 DNA: TGTGCCAGCAGCGCGGGAGTTGGAGAGCAGTACTTC
D gene: .; V gene: TRBV29-1; J gene: TRBJ2-7; clone size: .; CDR3 protein: CSVEEAGRPYEQYF; CDR3 DNA: TGCAGCGTTGAAGAGGCGGGACGACCCTACGAGCAGTACTTC
D gene: TRBD2; V gene: TRBV11-2; J gene: TRBJ2-7; clone size: few; CDR3 protein: CASSLVGLAGRRVYEQYF; CDR3 DNA: TGTGCCAGCAGCTTAGTTGGACTAGCGGGTCGGCGGGTTTACGAGCAGTACTTC
D gene: .; V gene: TRBV24-1; J gene: TRBJ2-1; clone size: .; CDR3 protein: CATSPTGNDEQFF; CDR3 DNA: TGTGCCACCAGTCCAACAGGGAACGATGAGCAGTTCTTC
D gene: .; V gene: TRBV4-2; J gene: TRBJ2-3; clone size: .; CDR3 protein: CASSQSGAWAGEADTQYF; CDR3 DNA: TGTGCCAGCAGCCAATCGGGGGCGTGGGCGGGAGAAGCAGATACGCAGTATTTT
D gene: .; V gene: TRBV25-1; J gene: TRBJ2-1; clone size: .; CDR3 protein: CASSDTGSEQFF; CDR3 DNA: TGTGCCAGCAGTGATACAGGGTCCGAGCAGTTCTTC
D gene: TRBD2; V gene: TRBV7-6; J gene: TRBJ2-7; clone size: .; CDR3 protein: CASSADSSGLSYEQYF; CDR3 DNA: TGTGCCAGCAGCGCCGATTCTAGCGGATTATCCTACGAGCAGTACTTC
D gene: .; V gene: TRBV11-2; J gene: TRBJ1-4; clone size: many; CDR3 protein: CASSLGGRLGEANEKLFF; CDR3 DNA: TGTGCCAGCAGCTTAGGCGGCAGGTTGGGAGAGGCTAATGAAAAACTGTTTTTT
D gene: .; V gene: TRBV27; J gene: TRBJ2-7; clone size: .; CDR3 protein: CASRLRGGGNHYEQYF; CDR3 DNA: TGTGCCAGCCGCCTTAGGGGAGGAGGGAATCACTACGAGCAGTACTTC
D gene: TRBD2; V gene: TRBV2; J gene: TRBJ2-1; clone size: few; CDR3 protein: CASSASGGTYNEQFF; CDR3 DNA: TGTGCCAGCAGTGCTAGCGGGGGAACCTACAATGAGCAGTTCTTC
D gene: TRBD2; V gene: TRBV25-1; J gene: TRBJ2-7; clone size: few; CDR3 protein: CASSEWTSGRLYEQYF; CDR3 DNA: TGTGCCAGCAGTGAATGGACTAGCGGGAGGTTGTACGAGCAGTACTTC
D gene: TRBD1; V gene: TRBV7-6; J gene: TRBJ2-7; clone size: few; CDR3 protein: CASSLYQGDYEQYF; CDR3 DNA: TGTGCCAGCAGCTTGTATCAGGGGGACTACGAGCAGTACTTC
D gene: .; V gene: TRBV6-5; J gene: TRBJ2-3; clone size: .; CDR3 protein: CASSYSSGADTQYF; CDR3 DNA: TGTGCCAGCAGTTACTCGTCGGGGGCAGATACGCAGTATTTT
D gene: .; V gene: TRBV20-1; J gene: TRBJ1-1; clone size: many; CDR3 protein: CSATYRNTEAFF; CDR3 DNA: TGCAGTGCTACCTACAGGAACACTGAAGCTTTCTTT
D gene: .; V gene: TRBV6-1; J gene: TRBJ2-1; clone size: many; CDR3 protein: CASSGANNEQFF; CDR3 DNA: TGTGCCAGCAGTGGGGCTAACAATGAGCAGTTCTTC
D gene: .; V gene: TRBV7-3; J gene: TRBJ2-6; clone size: many; CDR3 protein: CASSPQGSGANVLTF; CDR3 DNA: TGTGCCAGCAGCCCACAGGGCTCTGGGGCCAACGTCCTGACTTTC
D gene: TRBD1; V gene: TRBV6-5; J gene: TRBJ2-7; clone size: many; CDR3 protein: CASSYDRAYEQYF; CDR3 DNA: TGTGCCAGCAGTTACGACAGGGCCTACGAGCAGTACTTC
D gene: TRBD1; V gene: TRBV4-3; J gene: TRBJ2-7; clone size: many; CDR3 protein: CASSQGQGAYEQYF; CDR3 DNA: TGCGCCAGCAGCCAAGGACAGGGGGCCTACGAGCAGTACTTC
D gene: TRBD1; V gene: TRBV20-1; J gene: TRBJ1-3; clone size: .; CDR3 protein: CSASTGTGNTIYF; CDR3 DNA: TGCAGTGCCTCGACAGGGACTGGAAACACCATATATTTT
D gene: TRBD1; V gene: TRBV5-1; J gene: TRBJ2-7; clone size: few; CDR3 protein: CASSLRTGLTYEQYF; CDR3 DNA: TGCGCCAGCAGCTTAAGGACAGGGTTGACCTACGAGCAGTACTTC
D gene: TRBD2; V gene: TRBV5-1; J gene: TRBJ2-1; clone size: .; CDR3 protein: CASSKRGSYNEQFF; CDR3 DNA: TGCGCCAGCAGTAAGCGGGGCTCCTACAATGAGCAGTTCTTC
D gene: TRBD2; V gene: TRBV5-1; J gene: TRBJ2-1; clone size: .; CDR3 protein: CASSFAAGGPSFF; CDR3 DNA: TGCGCCAGCAGCTTCGCAGCGGGAGGGCCATCGTTCTTC
D gene: TRBD2; V gene: TRBV7-2; J gene: TRBJ2-1; clone size: .; CDR3 protein: CASTTRLAGTNEQFF; CDR3 DNA: TGTGCCAGCACTACCCGACTAGCGGGAACTAATGAGCAGTTCTTC
D gene: .; V gene: TRBV6-1; J gene: TRBJ1-4; clone size: .; CDR3 protein: CASRTVGSEKLFF; CDR3 DNA: TGTGCCAGCAGGACAGTGGGGAGTGAAAAACTGTTTTTT
D gene: .; V gene: TRBV6-1; J gene: TRBJ2-3; clone size: .; CDR3 protein: CASSGRETDTQYF; CDR3 DNA: TGTGCCAGCAGTGGGAGGGAGACAGATACGCAGTATTTT
D gene: TRBD1; V gene: TRBV30; J gene: TRBJ2-7; clone size: few; CDR3 protein: CAWSVNQGARDEQYF; CDR3 DNA: TGTGCCTGGAGTGTTAATCAGGGGGCAAGGGACGAGCAGTACTTC
D gene: TRBD2; V gene: TRBV7-9; J gene: TRBJ2-3; clone size: few; CDR3 protein: CASSLMVLALTDTQYF; CDR3 DNA: TGTGCCAGCAGCTTAATGGTACTAGCGCTCACAGATACGCAGTATTTT
D gene: TRBD1; V gene: TRBV20-1; J gene: TRBJ2-3; clone size: many; CDR3 protein: CSAYAIPGQGTPDTQYF; CDR3 DNA: TGCAGTGCTTATGCAATACCGGGACAGGGGACCCCAGATACGCAGTATTTT
D gene: TRBD1; V gene: TRBV7-8; J gene: TRBJ2-7; clone size: few; CDR3 protein: CASSSSGGQQYF; CDR3 DNA: TGTGCCAGCAGCTCGTCAGGGGGCCAGCAGTACTTC
D gene: TRBD2; V gene: TRBV20-1; J gene: TRBJ2-7; clone size: few; CDR3 protein: CSAFQREEKYEQYF; CDR3 DNA: TGCAGTGCCTTTCAGCGGGAGGAAAAATACGAGCAGTACTTC